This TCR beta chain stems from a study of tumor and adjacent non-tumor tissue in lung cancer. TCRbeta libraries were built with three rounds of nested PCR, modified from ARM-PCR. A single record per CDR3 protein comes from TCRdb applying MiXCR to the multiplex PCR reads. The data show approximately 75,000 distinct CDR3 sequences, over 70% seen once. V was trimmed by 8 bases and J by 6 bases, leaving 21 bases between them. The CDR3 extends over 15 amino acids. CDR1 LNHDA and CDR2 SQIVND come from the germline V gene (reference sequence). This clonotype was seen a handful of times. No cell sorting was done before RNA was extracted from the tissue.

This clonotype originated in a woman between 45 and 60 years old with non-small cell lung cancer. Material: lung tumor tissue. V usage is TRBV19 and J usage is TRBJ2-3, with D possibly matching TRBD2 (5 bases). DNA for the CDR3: TGTGCCAGTGCGAACCGGGATTCACCCTCGGATACGCAGTATTTT. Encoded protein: CASANRDSPSDTQYF. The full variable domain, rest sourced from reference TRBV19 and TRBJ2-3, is DGGITQSPKYLFRKEGQNVTLSCEQNLNHDAMYWYRQDPGQGLRLIYYSQIVNDFQKGDIAEGYSVSREKKESFPLTVTSAQKNPTAFYLCASANRDSPSDTQYFGPGTRLTVL.